Listed below are T cell receptor beta chains from one sample, sequenced in a study of graft-versus-host responses after intestinal transplantation. These receptors lack a known antigen. Here immunoSEQ multiplex PCR was the method, and the copy in TCRdb shows in-frame clones only, minus some. Of 65,000 to 90,000 clones in the sample, approximately 90% were seen once. The sample in question was unstimulated CD8+ T cells sorted from spleen or lymph node cells, obtained before transplant. These receptors were obtained from a human donor who was the organ donor for an intestinal transplant. Both conserved end residues are part of each CDR3. The order of the fields is V gene, J gene, CDR3 length, D gene, CDR3 DNA, CDR3 protein. D genes are given only for firm matches.

TRBV4-1	TRBJ1-5	17	-	TGCGCCAGCAGCCAAGAAATGACGGCGGGTTGGGTGCAGCCCCAGCATTTT	CASSQEMTAGWVQPQHF
TRBV5-8	TRBJ2-5	14	-	TGTGCCAGCAGCCTGATCGCGCTACAAGAGACCCAGTACTTC	CASSLIALQETQYF
TRBV11-2	TRBJ2-1	14	TRBD2	TGTGCCAGCAGCTTAATACGGGAGGACAATGAGCAGTTCTTC	CASSLIREDNEQFF
TRBV5-1	TRBJ1-1	16	-	TGCGCCAGCAGCGTCCTGGGGTCGGTCCAGAACACTGAAGCTTTCTTT	CASSVLGSVQNTEAFF
TRBV4-1	TRBJ1-6	17	-	TGCGCCAGCAGCCAAGACCCAGACAAGAGATATAATTCACCCCTCCACTTT	CASSQDPDKRYNSPLHF
TRBV4-1	TRBJ1-1	15	-	TGCGCCAGCAGCCTTTCAACAGCAGGGGCAGGGGAAGCTTTCTTT	CASSLSTAGAGEAFF
TRBV5-1	TRBJ2-7	14	TRBD1	TGCGCCAGCAGCTCCGGACAGGGGGGATACGAGCAGTACTTC	CASSSGQGGYEQYF
TRBV7-6	TRBJ2-2	17	TRBD2	TGTGCCAGCAGCGTGAAAAGCGGGAGGGATAACACCGGGGAGCTGTTTTTT	CASSVKSGRDNTGELFF
TRBV19	TRBJ2-7	12	-	TGTGCCAGTAGTATAGGCTTAAGCGAGCAGTACTTC	CASSIGLSEQYF
TRBV11-2	TRBJ2-5	17	TRBD2	TGTGCCAGCAGCGCCCCTGGGGCGGGAGAGAGTCTAGAGACCCAGTACTTC	CASSAPGAGESLETQYF
TRBV27	TRBJ2-3	14	-	TGTGCCAGCAGCTTGGGACCAAGGACAGATACGCAGTATTTT	CASSLGPRTDTQYF
TRBV15	TRBJ2-7	15	TRBD2	TGTGCCACCAGCAGAGATTGGGGGGGAAGCTACGAGCAGTACTTC	CATSRDWGGSYEQYF
TRBV5-1	TRBJ1-4	16	-	TGCGCCAGCAGCTTGGGGGAGCGGGAGAGTAATGAAAAACTGTTTTTT	CASSLGERESNEKLFF